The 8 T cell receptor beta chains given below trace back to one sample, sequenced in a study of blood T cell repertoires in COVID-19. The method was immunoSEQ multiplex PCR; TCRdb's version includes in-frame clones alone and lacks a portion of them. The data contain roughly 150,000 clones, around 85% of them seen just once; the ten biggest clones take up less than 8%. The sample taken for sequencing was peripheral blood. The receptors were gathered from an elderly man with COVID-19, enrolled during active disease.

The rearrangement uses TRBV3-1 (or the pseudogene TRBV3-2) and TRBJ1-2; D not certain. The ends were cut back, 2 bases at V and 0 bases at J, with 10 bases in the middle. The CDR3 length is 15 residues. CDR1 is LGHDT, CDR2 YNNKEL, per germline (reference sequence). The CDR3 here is CASSQSDLANYGYTF. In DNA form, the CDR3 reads TGTGCCAGCAGCCAAAGCGATTTAGCTAACTATGGCTACACCTTC.

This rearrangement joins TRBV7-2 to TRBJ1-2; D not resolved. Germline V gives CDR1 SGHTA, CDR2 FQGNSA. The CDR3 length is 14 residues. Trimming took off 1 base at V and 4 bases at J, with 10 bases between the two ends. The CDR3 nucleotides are TGTGCCAGCAGCTTAGGTGGTGCGCCCTATGGCTACACCTTC. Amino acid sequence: CASSLGGAPYGYTF.

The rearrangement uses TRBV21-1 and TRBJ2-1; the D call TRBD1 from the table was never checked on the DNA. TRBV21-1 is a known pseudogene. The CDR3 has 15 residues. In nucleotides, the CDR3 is TGTGCCAGCAGCAATACACCGGACAGGGGTGAAGAGCAGTTCTTC. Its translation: CASSNTPDRGEEQFF.

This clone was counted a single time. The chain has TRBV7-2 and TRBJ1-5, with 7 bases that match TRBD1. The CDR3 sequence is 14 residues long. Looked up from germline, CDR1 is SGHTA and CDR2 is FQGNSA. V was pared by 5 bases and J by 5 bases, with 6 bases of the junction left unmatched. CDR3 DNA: TGTGCCAGCAGCCAGGGGGGTAACCATCAGCCCCAGCATTTT. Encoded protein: CASSQGGNHQPQHF.

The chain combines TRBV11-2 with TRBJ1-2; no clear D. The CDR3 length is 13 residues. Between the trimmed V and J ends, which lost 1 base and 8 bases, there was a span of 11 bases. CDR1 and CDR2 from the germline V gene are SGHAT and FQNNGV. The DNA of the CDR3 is TGTGCCAGCAGCTTAGGGGTCACTAAGGGCTACACCTTC. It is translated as CASSLGVTKGYTF.

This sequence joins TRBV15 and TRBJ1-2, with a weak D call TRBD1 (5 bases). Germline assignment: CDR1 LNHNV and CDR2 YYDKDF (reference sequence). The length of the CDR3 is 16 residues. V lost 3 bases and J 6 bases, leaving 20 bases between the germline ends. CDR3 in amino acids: CATSRGGEGQINGYTF. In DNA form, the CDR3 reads TGTGCCACCAGCAGGGGGGGAGAAGGGCAGATCAATGGCTACACCTTC.

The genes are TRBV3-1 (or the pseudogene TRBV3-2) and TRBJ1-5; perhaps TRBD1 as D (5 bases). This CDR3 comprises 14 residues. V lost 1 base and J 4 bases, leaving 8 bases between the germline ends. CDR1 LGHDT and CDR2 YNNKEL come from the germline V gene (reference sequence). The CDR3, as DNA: TGTGCCAGCAGCCAAGCCGACAGAAATCAGCCCCAGCATTTT. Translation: CASSQADRNQPQHF.

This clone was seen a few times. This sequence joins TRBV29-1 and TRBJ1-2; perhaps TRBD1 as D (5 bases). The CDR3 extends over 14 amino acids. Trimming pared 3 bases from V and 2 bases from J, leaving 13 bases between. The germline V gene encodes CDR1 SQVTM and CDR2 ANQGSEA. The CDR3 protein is CSVDGWGRNYGYTF. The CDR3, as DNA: TGCAGCGTTGATGGGTGGGGCCGGAACTATGGCTACACCTTC.